The rows below give T cell receptor beta chains drawn from one sample of a study of blood T cell repertoires in COVID-19. The method was immunoSEQ multiplex PCR; TCRdb's version includes in-frame clones alone and lacks a portion of them. The sample carries about 370,000 clones, approximately 88% recorded once. The sequencing input was peripheral blood. The receptor set was obtained from a woman aged 25 to 39 with COVID-19, enrolled during active disease. Both conserved end residues are part of each CDR3. The order of the fields is J gene, D gene, clone size, V gene, CDR3 DNA, CDR3 protein. A D gene is named only where the DNA matches it firmly. Clone size is given for some rows only: seen once, a few or many times, or a class if the clone is expanded.

TRBJ1-4 | NA | NA | TRBV11-3 | TGTGCCAGCAGCTTAGGTGACACTACTAATGAAAAACTGTTTTTT | CASSLGDTTNEKLFF
TRBJ2-1 | TRBD2 | once | TRBV11-2 | TGTGCCAGCAGCCTCCGGGGGGATCAGAACAATGAGCAGTTCTTC | CASSLRGDQNNEQFF
TRBJ2-1 | TRBD1 | NA | TRBV27 | TGTGCCAGCAGGATCCGGTTCGGACAGGGTTACAATGAGCAGTTCTTC | CASRIRFGQGYNEQFF
TRBJ1-2 | TRBD1 | NA | TRBV30 | TGTGCCTGGAGTGTCCAGGGACAGGGGAGTGGCTACACCTTC | CAWSVQGQGSGYTF
TRBJ2-3 | TRBD2 | NA | TRBV3-1/TRBV3-2 | TGTGCCAGCAGCCTCGGGGGGGCCGCAGATACGCAGTATTTT | CASSLGGAADTQYF
TRBJ2-1 | TRBD2 | NA | TRBV11-2 | TGTGCCAGCAGCCAGACTAGCGGGAGCTTCTGGTTCTTC | CASSQTSGSFWFF
TRBJ2-2 | TRBD1 | NA | TRBV3-1/TRBV3-2 | TGTGCCAGTGCGACAGGGGGCGCAGAAACCGGGGAGCTGTTTTTT | CASATGGAETGELFF
TRBJ2-3 | TRBD2 | few | TRBV2 | TGTGCCAGCAGCAAAAATGAAGGACTAGCGGTCACAGATACGCAGTATTTT | CASSKNEGLAVTDTQYF
TRBJ1-1 | NA | NA | TRBV10-1 | TGCGCCAGCAGTGAGACAGATCTCACTGAAGCTTTCTTT | CASSETDLTEAFF
TRBJ2-2 | TRBD1 | NA | TRBV2 | TGTGCCAGCAGTGGGACAGGGGAGGACACCGGGGAGCTGTTTTTT | CASSGTGEDTGELFF
TRBJ1-2 | NA | NA | TRBV11-2 | TGTGCCAGCAGCTTAGAACTCACCTATGGCTACACCTTC | CASSLELTYGYTF
TRBJ1-2 | NA | once | TRBV25-1 | TGTGCCAGCAGTGAATATGTAGGCGTAGGGCAGGGGAGCTATGGCTACACCTTC | CASSEYVGVGQGSYGYTF
TRBJ2-5 | NA | NA | TRBV5-1 | TGCGCCAGCAGCTTGGGGCTAGACTCCCAGACCCAGTACTTC | CASSLGLDSQTQYF
TRBJ1-2 | NA | NA | TRBV7-8 | TGTGCCAGCAGCTTAGTCGAGGCGGACTATGGCTACACCTTC | CASSLVEADYGYTF
TRBJ1-3 | NA | NA | TRBV10-3 | TGTGCCATCATTGGGGCGCTTTCTGGAAACACCATATATTTT | CAIIGALSGNTIYF
TRBJ2-7 | NA | NA | TRBV14 | TGTGCCAGCAGCCCGAGGCGGCACCACGACCCCCAAAATCGGGAGCAGTACTTC | CASSPRRHHDPQNREQYF
TRBJ1-1 | NA | NA | TRBV4-1 | TGCGCCAGCAGCGAACACCCGCTATCCGGGACCCTAAGGGGGGAAGCTTTCTTT | CASSEHPLSGTLRGEAFF
TRBJ1-3 | NA | NA | TRBV10-3 | TGTGCCATCACGGAGAGCTCTGGAAACACCATATATTTT | CAITESSGNTIYF
TRBJ1-4 | NA | NA | TRBV20-1 | TGCAGTGCTAGTGGCGGCGGAGCGGATGAAAAACTGTTTTTT | CSASGGGADEKLFF
TRBJ1-4 | TRBD1 | NA | TRBV5-6 | TGTGCCAGCAGCTCACTTCGGACAGGGCCGGGTGAAAAACTGTTTTTT | CASSSLRTGPGEKLFF
TRBJ2-5 | TRBD2 | NA | TRBV19 | TGTGCCAGTAGTGCCGGACTAGCGGGACAAGAGACCCAGTACTTC | CASSAGLAGQETQYF
TRBJ1-1 | TRBD1 | NA | TRBV7-9 | TGTGCCAGCAGCAAGGACAGGGGGCGTGGGGGGAACACTGAAGCTTTCTTT | CASSKDRGRGGNTEAFF
TRBJ1-4 | TRBD1 | NA | TRBV27 | TGTGCCAGCAGTTTACGACAGGGGCGGCTTCGTCTGGGTGAAAAACTGTTTTTT | CASSLRQGRLRLGEKLFF